This record covers a single T cell receptor (beta chain). Its cognate antigen is unknown. TCR beta CDR3 sequences were amplified from RNA transcripts. The primer set for the first-round RT-PCR of the TCR CDR3 was HTBI. MiXCR, applied by TCRdb to the multiplex PCR reads, yields one record per CDR3 protein. Here the sample spans approximately 360,000 distinct CDR3 sequences, 15% to 17% being singletons. The authors obtained PBMCs from roughly 9.7 ml of fresh peripheral blood. Germline CDR1 reads MNHEY; CDR2 reads SVGAGI. The CDR3 spans 11 residues. V shed 6 bases and J shed 6 bases, with 9 bases lying between them. The sample originates from a study of T cells in Graves' hyperthyroidism and ophthalmopathy. Study details: Blood was drawn when the patient was first diagnosed and still untreated.

Study outcomes and limitations: Model predictions of ophthalmopathy came a median approximately seven months before onset.

This receptor was taken from a woman younger than 30 with Graves' hyperthyroidism that later progressed to Graves' ophthalmopathy. This chain uses TRBV6-5 with TRBJ2-7; D gene unclear. The sequenced sample was blood. CDR3 protein: CASSLGCEQYF. The CDR3, as DNA: TGTGCCAGCAGCTTAGGATGCGAGCAGTACTTC.